This TCR beta chain originates from a study of cytomegalovirus exposure and HLA in healthy donors. In the study overall: The Caucasian-associated ancestry cluster contained 81% of the approximately 410 genotyped donors.

V lost 9 bases to trimming and J lost 4 bases, with 13 bases between them. The CDR3 contains 12 residues. CDR1 is MNHNY, CDR2 SVGAGI, per germline (reference sequence). PCR involved 60 Vbeta and 13 Jbeta primers. Method: immunoSEQ multiplex PCR; TCRdb's copy keeps in-frame clones and lacks some. The table lists about 160,000 clones, about 71% of them singletons. Concerning this clone itself: Its cognate antigen is unknown.

General study points: The classifier was said to identify cytomegalovirus status with high specificity and sensitivity. In the analysis, some V segments, TRBV6-2 and TRBV6-3 included, were excluded as indistinguishable.

The material sequenced was PBMCs. V usage is TRBV6-6 and J usage is TRBJ2-7; D unresolved. This receptor was obtained from a woman in her twenties or thirties in good health and CMV-seronegative. The CDR3 sequence: CASASPIYEQYF. CDR3 in DNA: TGTGCCAGTGCAAGCCCCATTTACGAGCAGTACTTC.